Sequencing of this T cell receptor beta chain was carried out in a study of cytomegalovirus exposure and HLA in healthy donors (dated by TCRdb to 2016 to 2017). Regarding the study in general: An earlier analysis of a few hundred of the donors reported 276 Gb of sequence data and around 120 million unique TCR beta sequences obtained from some 170 million T cells. Approximately 330 gigabases of sequencing data and around 85 million unique TCR sequences made up an early release that covered roughly 670 HLA-typed donors. The genetic ancestry cluster associated with self-reported Caucasian donors included around four fifths of the 350 to 500 genotyped donors. The study was designed to test whether signatures of past pathogen exposure could be identified by cataloging public T cell receptors. The study profiled the T cell repertoires of more than 500 subjects by immunosequencing and related them to cytomegalovirus serostatus. A separate validation cohort of over 95 different subjects was used in addition to the 666-subject first cohort. To predict cytomegalovirus infection status, the study combined high-throughput TCR immunosequencing, statistical association of individual TCRs with disease status, and machine learning. A later analysis re-analyzed previously published TCR beta repertoires from about 730 donors and added high-resolution HLA genotyping to study TCR occurrence patterns. Rather than drawing on any new phenotypic data, the later analysis identified candidate immune exposures from TCR beta sequences and the way those sequences occurred across donors. In an earlier analysis of 500 to 650 of the donors, high-throughput TCR beta sequencing was used to judge whether each TCR beta V gene segment behaved as functional or pseudogenic. Alongside the repertoire data, information on donor age, sex, ethnicity and CMV serostatus was compiled. In a later genetic analysis, genome-wide SNP genotypes for about three fifths of the roughly 670 donors were used, and that subset was treated as a discovery cohort. All discovery cohort repertoires had been generated on a single sequencing platform. HLA typing covered class I and class II loci at four-digit resolution. The number of typed donors differed by locus: about 620-640 for A, B, C, DRB1 and DQB1; about 520 for DQA1; fewer than 610 for DPA1; and around 490 for DPB1. Because of strong linkage in the cohort, roughly 5 DR-DQ haplotypes were treated as single units for association and clustering. Among under 450 genotyped donors of the cohort, an average of around 240,000 unique TCR beta nucleotide sequences were sequenced per donor, around 18% of them non-productive. Summary of the overall study and its limitations: In a later analysis, HLA-associated TCR beta chains showed more clonal expansion and lower generation probabilities than non-associated chains that were equally common. Seventeen rarely observed V segments, including chromosome 9 orphons, were excluded from the earlier analysis of a few hundred of the donors because counts were too low. A later analysis found that most CMV-associated TCR beta chains appeared HLA-restricted, with HLA associations seemingly driven largely by CMV exposure. Strong co-occurrence of HLA alleles, especially DR and DQ, made assigning TCR associations to individual alleles difficult. In a later analysis, some 18,000 TCR beta sequences were associated with specific HLA alleles at a false discovery rate of 0.05. In vitro tests confirmed that a few of the cytomegalovirus-associated TCR beta chains recognize cytomegalovirus antigens. In an earlier analysis of about 600 of the donors, most TCR beta V segments appeared in productive rearrangements about 90% or about 30% of the time, broadly matching IMGT annotations. A further reported finding was that TCR beta sequences accurately predicted the HLA-A and HLA-B alleles for most subjects in the first cohort. The study listed 164 TCR beta chains as associated with cytomegalovirus. According to a later analysis, TCR association rates differed among HLA loci, with DRB1 alleles showing the most associated TCRs and HLA-C alleles showing the fewest. CMV serostatus was the only immune exposure information available for the cohort. Sequencing depth was assumed to be roughly uniform across donors in the presence/absence analyses, though that assumption may not hold. A later genetic analysis associated a missense DCLRE1C variant with V-gene and J-gene trimming of TCR beta chains, and an independent cohort replicated the association. In a later genetic analysis, fewer N-insertions in productive TCRs were reported among donors in an Asian-associated ancestry cluster than the roughly 710-donor mean. HLA typing was unavailable for some donors at each locus, so association tests used only the typed subset. The classifier was reported to diagnose cytomegalovirus status with high specificity and sensitivity in both the original and validation cohorts. The authors suggested that the approach could potentially be generalized to other disease states and immunological phenotypes. The 87-base-pair reads could not distinguish some IMGT-functional V segments, including TRBV6-2 and TRBV6-3, so those segments were excluded. A group of highly shared sequence variants was considered likely to be a technical artifact of the sequencing pipeline. Linkage disequilibrium might explain the correlated functional status among segregating V segments, but an unknown experimental factor could not be excluded. Most TCR sequences were seen in very few donors, while some public TCRs were found in many individuals. A later analysis reported that several top co-occurrence clusters appeared linked to parvovirus B19, influenza, CMV and Epstein-Barr virus. This cohort had only TCR beta chains sequenced, and the lack of alpha or paired-chain data limited which features could be detected.

Trimming removed 6 bases from V and 0 bases from J, leaving 11 bases between the germline ends. Taken from the germline V gene, the CDR1 and CDR2 loops are SNHLY and FYNNEI. The CDR3 runs 14 residues from the cysteine to the phenylalanine. The read is trimmed to its CDR3 DNA, 42 bases read in frame from base 1. Receptor libraries were prepared by the immunoSEQ multiplex PCR assay. The multiplex PCR relied on a mix of 60 forward primers for TCR Vbeta segments and 13 reverse primers for TCR Jbeta segments. Amplification of the CDR3 region of rearranged TCR beta genes was performed with a multiplex PCR assay on genomic DNA. Amplified TCR beta libraries were sequenced as 87-base-pair reads on the Illumina HiSeq System. In the authors' own workflow: A later analysis counted tens of millions of unique TCR beta chains across the 666 repertoires, and about 10 million of these chains were shared by at least two donors. To remove PCR and sequencing errors, raw reads were error-corrected and collapsed into unique sequences using a nearest-neighbor algorithm that merged closely related sequences. To assign V, D and J gene segments, CDR3 sequences were aligned to IMGT reference sequences. Each retained sequence needed at least a six-nucleotide match to both a V gene segment and a J gene segment. Rearrangements were classified as productive when the CDR3 lacked stop codons and remained in frame with V and J, and all other rearrangements were classified as non-productive. Following IMGT convention, CDR3 was defined as the stretch from the second conserved V-encoded cysteine to the conserved J-encoded phenylalanine. Sequences without an unambiguous match to a single V gene segment were excluded from the earlier analysis of about 640 of the donors. In an earlier analysis of more than 500 of the donors, a V segment was called functional when productive rearrangements were above 56.7%, and segregating when the standard deviation between donors exceeded 5%. A statistical classification framework was built for diagnosing cytomegalovirus status from the catalog of TCR beta chain sequences. A later analysis assigned V and J genes by comparing TCR nucleotide sequences with IMGT/GENE-DB human TR gene sequences. A later analysis assigned CDR3 sequences and most-parsimonious VDJ recombination scenarios with the TCRdist pipeline. In a later analysis, each TCR beta chain was defined by its CDR3 amino acid sequence together with its V-gene family, and reads without a unique V-gene family were excluded. As a way to deal with suspected cross-contamination and a sequencing artifact, a later analysis dropped hundreds of nucleotide sequences that were highly shared and had low generation probability. A later analysis calculated a clonal expansion index for each public chain from normalized within-repertoire ranks of inferred template counts. In a later analysis, generation probabilities were computed with a VDJ recombination model fitted to out-of-frame rearrangements, and the resulting probabilities were checked against IGoR. In a later analysis, TCR-TCR, TCR-HLA and TCR-CMV co-occurrence was scored with hypergeometric tests, and a repertoire-size bias correction was applied to TCR pairs. To estimate false discovery rates, a later analysis permuted the HLA or CMV assignments 20 times. In a later analysis, co-occurring TCRs were grouped using DBSCAN, and TCRdist sequence similarity was added for clustering within HLA-allele-positive subsets. Co-occurrence clustering excluded repertoires with fewer than 30,000 or more than 120,000 public chains, plus five with anomalous nucleotide sharing. TCRdb obtained this table from immuneACCESS and retained in-frame rearrangements with V and J assigned. These tables miss some clones; where compared with another copy, unresolved V genes account for less than half of the shortfall, and the remainder is unexplained. V and J calls plus clone size are reproduced from that table; the DNA served to infer D and trimming. The sample records over 100,000 clones, roughly 9.6% of which are singletons. Clones ranked in the top ten supply 6.5% to 9% of the sample.

In total, roughly 670 healthy bone marrow donors made up the cohort. All cohort members were sampled while nominally healthy, although unrecorded immune exposures were likely present. The donor was CMV seropositive and was included in the group of around 300 seropositive cohort members. A peripheral blood sample was provided by each donor, and peripheral blood mononuclear cells were used for TCR beta sequencing. The Qiagen DNeasy Blood Extraction Kit was used to extract genomic DNA from the blood cell samples. This clone came up a few times. It has no known antigen specificity. There are no base qualities to consult, and no much larger clone falls within one base.

Material for sequencing was PBMCs. The receptor's source is a middle-aged woman in good health and CMV-seropositive. The rearrangement joined TRBV2 to TRBJ1-1; there is no confident call for the D gene. The DNA is TGTGCCAGCAGGAGGGATAGGGTGAACACTGAAGCTTTCTTT. This codes for CASRRDRVNTEAFF.